This entry lists 14 T cell receptor beta chains sequenced from one sample in a study of siplizumab effects on memory and regulatory T cells. Assay: immunoSEQ multiplex PCR; the TCRdb copy retains only in-frame clones and omits some. The sample has 85,000 to 120,000 clones, approximately 90% seen once. Sequencing was performed on CD4+ T cells sorted from blood. These receptors all stem from a human donor in good health.

V is TRBV19 and J is TRBJ2-3, with D tentatively TRBD1 or TRBD2 (5 bases each). CDR1 and CDR2 (germline): LNHDA, SQIVND (reference sequence). The CDR3 is made up of 18 amino acids. The germline V and J ends were trimmed by 3 bases and 0 bases, with 19 bases remaining between them. The CDR3 protein is CASSIPGTGRDSTDTQYF. As DNA, the CDR3 is TGTGCCAGTAGTATTCCCGGGACGGGACGGGATAGCACAGATACGCAGTATTTT. Variable domain in full (rest from reference TRBV19 and TRBJ2-3): DGGITQSPKYLFRKEGQNVTLSCEQNLNHDAMYWYRQDPGQGLRLIYYSQIVNDFQKGDIAEGYSVSREKKESFPLTVTSAQKNPTAFYLCASSIPGTGRDSTDTQYFGPGTRLTVL.

The chain combines TRBV2 with TRBJ2-1, with D possibly matching TRBD2 (6 bases). Germline CDR1 and CDR2: SNHLY and FYNNEI. Trimming removed 2 bases at V and 7 bases at J, with 15 bases between. The CDR3 consists of 15 residues. CDR3 DNA: TGTGCCAGCAGTGAACCTCAGCGGGCTCAGAATGAGCAGTTCTTC. As protein: CASSEPQRAQNEQFF.

This clone was seen a single time. This sequence joins TRBV7-8 and TRBJ2-2; D perhaps matches TRBD2 (5 bases). The germline gives CDR1 SGHVS, CDR2 FQNEAQ. There are 14 residues in the CDR3. Trimming removed 5 bases at V and 5 bases at J, with 12 bases between. This CDR3 is CASSQKLGTGELFF. CDR3 nucleotide sequence: TGTGCCAGCAGCCAGAAACTAGGGACCGGGGAGCTGTTTTTT. The full variable domain, rest sourced from reference TRBV7-8 and TRBJ2-2, is GAGVSQSPRYKVAKRGQDVALRCDPISGHVSLFWYQQALGQGPEFLTYFQNEAQLDKSGLPSDRFFAERPEGSVSTLKIQRTQQEDSAVYLCASSQKLGTGELFFGEGSRLTVL.

This clone was counted only a few times. This chain connects TRBV14 to TRBJ2-1; D unresolved. Per germline, CDR1 SGHDN and CDR2 FVKESK. This CDR3 comprises 15 residues. V was pared by 3 bases and J by 5 bases, with 14 bases between. The CDR3 DNA follows: TGTGCCAGCAGCCATTACTCCTCCTGGGACAATGAGCAGTTCTTC. Protein product: CASSHYSSWDNEQFF.

The chain couples TRBV4-1 to TRBJ1-2; D gene unclear. In germline, CDR1 is MGHRA, CDR2 YSYEKL. This CDR3 spans 14 amino acids. The ends were cut back, 1 base at V and 5 bases at J, with 11 bases in the middle. The CDR3 spells CASSQVWAGYGYTF. CDR3 in DNA: TGCGCCAGCAGCCAAGTGTGGGCAGGTTATGGCTACACCTTC.

The V and J genes are TRBV27 and TRBJ1-5; D remains ambiguous. V was pared by 2 bases and J by 3 bases, with 5 bases between. Germline V lookup: CDR1 MNHEY, CDR2 SMNVEV (reference sequence). CDR3 size: 13 residues. The CDR3: CASSLTDNQPQHF. The CDR3 DNA follows: TGTGCCAGCAGTTTAACAGACAATCAGCCCCAGCATTTT.

The chain recombines TRBV5-5 with TRBJ1-1; 9 positions match TRBD1. This CDR3 contains 14 residues. Germline loops: CDR1 SGHKS, CDR2 YYEKEE (reference sequence). The V segment lost 0 bases and the J segment 3 bases; nucleotides outside the gene matches: 0. The DNA of the CDR3 is TGTGCCAGCAGCTTGGACAGGGGGCACACTGAAGCTTTCTTT. The encoded protein is CASSLDRGHTEAFF.

The rearrangement uses TRBV29-1 and TRBJ1-2, with D uncertain. The CDR3 consists of 13 residues. Germline values: CDR1 SQVTM, CDR2 ANQGSEA. With 0 bases removed from V and 4 bases from J, the gap between germline ends came to 9 bases. CDR3: CSVEEGSGYGYTF. The DNA of the CDR3 is TGCAGCGTTGAAGAGGGGTCGGGCTATGGCTACACCTTC.

This chain uses TRBV14 with TRBJ1-3, with D unresolved. Trimming cost V 0 bases and J 0 bases, with 12 bases left between them. Germline values: CDR1 SGHDN, CDR2 FVKESK. The CDR3 totals 17 residues. For the CDR3, the DNA is TGTGCCAGCAGCCAAGAAGTACCGGCTTTCTCTGGAAACACCATATATTTT. Residues: CASSQEVPAFSGNTIYF.

Only one count was recorded for this clone. J is TRBJ2-1 and V is TRBV10-1; 10 bases map to TRBD2. V dropped 3 bases and J dropped 6; count of bases not matched to a gene: 5. CDR3 length: 15 amino acids. The germline V gene has CDR1 WNHNN and CDR2 SYGVQD (reference sequence). The CDR3 spells CASSELAGGGNEQFF. CDR3 sequence (DNA): TGCGCCAGCAGTGAATTAGCGGGAGGCGGCAATGAGCAGTTCTTC.

The chain is built from TRBV5-5 and TRBJ1-5; D may be TRBD1 (5 bases). CDR1 and CDR2 from the germline V gene are SGHKS and YYEKEE (reference sequence). The CDR3 covers 12 residues. V lost 3 bases and J lost 10, with 11 bases in between. CDR3 bases: TGTGCCAGCAGCTCGACGGGGGGACCCCAGCATTTT. As protein: CASSSTGGPQHF.

The chain combines TRBV9 with TRBJ1-2; the match to TRBD1 covers 7 bases. Trimming took 2 bases from V and 4 from J; bases not matched to a gene: 14. The CDR3 loop spans 17 amino acids. CDR1 is SGDLS, CDR2 YYNGEE, per germline. CDR3 in DNA: TGTGCCAGCAGCGTTAAGGACAGGCCCTCAGCCGTCTATGGCTACACCTTC. Translating it yields CASSVKDRPSAVYGYTF.

This clone was counted once. CDR3 DNA: TGTGCCAGCAGTAGACAGGGCACACGAAAAAACATTCAGTACTTC. It codes for CASSRQGTRKNIQYF. The rearrangement joins TRBV6-6 to TRBJ2-4, with TRBD1 identical over 7 bases. Germline values: CDR1 MNHNY, CDR2 SVGAGI (reference sequence). The junction had 8 bases not matched to a gene; V was cut back by 5 bases and J by 4 bases. This CDR3 contains 15 residues.

V is TRBV7-8 and J is TRBJ2-2; 14 bases line up with TRBD2. The V segment lost 5 bases and the J segment 6 bases; nucleotides outside the gene matches: 5. The V gene's germline CDR1 is SGHVS and CDR2 FQNEAQ. This CDR3 spans 16 amino acids. The chain's CDR3 is CASSETSGRVSGELFF. CDR3 DNA: TGTGCCAGCAGCGAGACTAGCGGGAGGGTGTCCGGGGAGCTGTTTTTT.